Listed below are T cell receptor beta chains from one sample, sequenced in a study of T-cell reconstitution after alpha-beta-depleted transplantation in children. Via MiXCR, TCRdb re-called the PCR reads, giving one row per CDR3 protein. The sample carries about 6,100 distinct CDR3 sequences, around 16% recorded once. The starting material was PBMCs, mostly from graft donor cells, obtained 60 days after TCRalphabeta/CD19-depleted stem cell transplant. All receptors derive from a male patient younger than 18 who had a stem cell transplant for acute myeloid leukemia, so the T cells may come from the graft donor. CDR3s include the opening cysteine and the closing phenylalanine or tryptophan. A D gene is named only where the DNA matches it firmly. Clone size is given for some rows only: seen once, a few or many times, or a class if the clone is expanded.

TRBV20-1,TRBJ2-1,.,TRBD2,CSASLAGHRVF,TGCAGTGCTTCTTTAGCGGGGCACAGGGTCTTC
TRBV11-2,TRBJ2-7,.,TRBD2,CASSSGLAGRGPYEQYF,TGTGCCAGCAGCTCCGGACTAGCGGGGAGGGGTCCCTACGAGCAGTACTTC
TRBV20-1,TRBJ2-5,few,.,CSARDPQETQYF,TGCAGTGCTAGAGACCCTCAAGAGACCCAGTACTTC
TRBV7-2,TRBJ2-3,medium-sized,.,CASSSGPLTDTQYF,TGTGCCAGCAGCTCGGGACCGCTCACAGATACGCAGTATTTT
TRBV19,TRBJ1-4,.,.,CASAMQGGEKLFF,TGTGCCAGTGCAATGCAGGGTGGTGAAAAACTGTTTTTT
TRBV28,TRBJ2-7,.,TRBD1,CASSTTRTGKPYEQYF,TGTGCCAGCAGTACCACGCGGACAGGGAAGCCCTACGAGCAGTACTTC
TRBV20-1,TRBJ1-5,.,.,CSARQGIWDQPQHF,TGCAGTGCTAGACAGGGGATTTGGGATCAGCCCCAGCATTTT
TRBV12-3/TRBV12-4,TRBJ1-3,.,.,CATIQGLTGNTIYF,TGTGCCACCATCCAGGGACTTACTGGAAACACCATATATTTT
TRBV2,TRBJ2-1,.,TRBD2,CASRVLAGGYNEQFF,TGTGCCAGCAGAGTTCTAGCGGGGGGTTACAATGAGCAGTTCTTC
TRBV20-1,TRBJ2-1,few,TRBD1,CSAHRGYNEQFF,TGCAGTGCCCACAGGGGTTACAATGAGCAGTTCTTC
TRBV9,TRBJ1-1,.,.,CASSVLNTNTEAFF,TGTGCCAGCAGCGTTCTGAATACGAACACTGAAGCTTTCTTT
TRBV13,TRBJ1-2,few,TRBD1,CASSKGQGGGYTF,TGTGCCAGCAGCAAGGGACAGGGCGGGGGCTACACCTTC
TRBV4-3,TRBJ1-2,.,.,CASSQDRGDYGYTF,TGCGCCAGCAGCCAAGACCGGGGGGACTATGGCTACACCTTC
TRBV6-5,TRBJ2-7,.,.,CASSRGVDEQYF,TGTGCCAGCAGTAGAGGGGTAGACGAGCAGTACTTC
TRBV20-1,TRBJ1-2,few,.,CSARDRQTMINYGYTF,TGCAGTGCTAGAGATCGTCAGACCATGATTAACTATGGCTACACCTTC
TRBV7-6,TRBJ2-5,large,TRBD2,CASSYTAGLGQETQYF,TGTGCCAGCAGCTATACAGCGGGACTAGGCCAAGAGACCCAGTACTTC
TRBV6-6,TRBJ2-5,few,.,CASSYVETQYF,TGTGCCAGCAGTTACGTGGAGACCCAGTACTTC
TRBV7-6,TRBJ2-7,medium-sized,TRBD2,CASSLRPPTSGSSYEQYF,TGTGCCAGCAGCTTAAGACCCCCGACTAGCGGGAGCTCCTACGAGCAGTACTTC
TRBV18,TRBJ2-5,.,.,CASSPVGETQYF,TGTGCCAGCTCACCCGTCGGAGAGACCCAGTACTTC
TRBV5-1,TRBJ2-1,few,TRBD2,CASSPLAGGGSYNEQFF,TGCGCCAGCAGCCCCCTAGCGGGAGGGGGGTCCTACAATGAGCAGTTCTTC
TRBV20-1,TRBJ2-1,.,.,CSAVPHSASSYNEQFF,TGCAGTGCCGTGCCGCATAGCGCTAGCTCCTACAATGAGCAGTTCTTC
TRBV12-3/TRBV12-4,TRBJ2-3,.,TRBD2,CASRPLSGGADTQYF,TGTGCCAGCAGGCCCTTGAGCGGGGGAGCAGATACGCAGTATTTT
TRBV6-2/TRBV6-3,TRBJ2-5,.,TRBD2,CASSRALPGLASQETQYF,TGTGCCAGCAGTCGAGCTCTACCGGGACTAGCGAGCCAAGAGACCCAGTACTTC
TRBV5-4,TRBJ2-1,few,.,CASSLKRAGGEQFF,TGTGCCAGCAGCTTGAAACGGGCCGGGGGTGAGCAGTTCTTC
TRBV6-2/TRBV6-3,TRBJ2-1,few,.,CASRGRITYNEQFF,TGTGCCAGTAGAGGCAGGATTACCTACAATGAGCAGTTCTTC
TRBV5-1,TRBJ2-7,medium-sized,.,CASSFLPSGTPSYEQYF,TGCGCCAGCAGCTTTCTCCCGTCGGGGACCCCCTCCTACGAGCAGTACTTC
TRBV19,TRBJ2-1,.,.,CASTQTGSYNEQFF,TGTGCCAGTACCCAGACAGGCTCCTACAATGAGCAGTTCTTC
TRBV24-1,TRBJ1-5,few,.,CATSEGGGQPQHF,TGTGCCACCAGTGAGGGGGGCGGTCAGCCCCAGCATTTT
TRBV7-9,TRBJ1-1,.,.,CASTHAWVNTEAFF,TGTGCCAGCACTCACGCATGGGTGAACACTGAAGCTTTCTTT
TRBV15,TRBJ1-1,.,.,CATSRGLYTEAFF,TGTGCCACCAGCAGAGGGTTGTACACTGAAGCTTTCTTT
TRBV7-2,TRBJ2-7,few,TRBD1,CASSFQGAYEQYF,TGTGCCAGCAGCTTCCAGGGGGCCTACGAGCAGTACTTC
TRBV12-3/TRBV12-4,TRBJ2-6,.,.,CASSIISGANVLTF,TGTGCCAGCAGCATAATCTCTGGGGCCAACGTCCTGACTTTC
TRBV27,TRBJ2-1,.,TRBD2,CASSLGTSGRRRRGLNEQFF,TGTGCCAGCAGTTTAGGGACTAGCGGGAGACGACGACGGGGGCTCAATGAGCAGTTCTTC
TRBV6-1,TRBJ2-1,medium-sized,.,CASSPLRGRETIF,TGTGCCAGCAGTCCTCTTCGGGGGCGGGAAACCATCTTC
TRBV15,TRBJ2-1,.,TRBD2,CATKTGTTTYNEQFF,TGTGCCACCAAAACCGGGACTACTACTTACAATGAGCAGTTCTTC
TRBV28,TRBJ2-5,.,.,CASSVPGETQYF,TGTGCCAGCAGTGTACCTGGGGAGACCCAGTACTTC
TRBV10-3,TRBJ2-7,medium-sized,.,CATGIGEDEQYF,TGTGCCACAGGGATTGGGGAGGACGAGCAGTACTTC
TRBV7-3,TRBJ2-2,few,.,CASSLTPDCEVNTGELFF,TGTGCCAGCAGCTTAACTCCAGACTGCGAGGTTAACACCGGGGAGCTGTTTTTT
TRBV19,TRBJ2-3,.,TRBD2,CASSTLAGATDTQYF,TGTGCCAGTAGCACGCTAGCGGGAGCCACAGATACGCAGTATTTT
TRBV30,TRBJ2-3,medium-sized,.,CAWSSQVTQYF,TGTGCCTGGAGTAGTCAGGTTACGCAGTATTTT
TRBV6-1,TRBJ2-7,few,.,CASDRETSSYEQYF,TGTGCCAGCGATAGAGAGACATCCTCCTACGAGCAGTACTTC
TRBV3-1,TRBJ1-6,.,TRBD1,CASSRRDRDASPLHF,TGTGCCAGCAGCCGACGGGACAGGGACGCTTCACCCCTCCACTTT
TRBV6-5,TRBJ2-7,few,.,CASSSPTLSSYEQYF,TGTGCCAGCAGTTCTCCGACACTAAGCTCCTACGAGCAGTACTTC
TRBV28,TRBJ1-6,.,.,CASKLSQFNSPLHF,TGTGCCAGCAAGCTGTCACAGTTCAATTCACCCCTCCACTTT
TRBV6-2/TRBV6-3,TRBJ2-1,few,.,CASSPNMVLTYNEQFF,TGTGCCAGCAGCCCGAATATGGTCCTTACATACAATGAGCAGTTCTTC
TRBV3-1,TRBJ2-7,few,TRBD1,CASSQQGDYEQYF,TGTGCCAGCAGCCAACAGGGGGACTACGAGCAGTACTTC
TRBV11-2,TRBJ2-2,few,.,CASSFGVNANTGELFF,TGTGCCAGCAGCTTCGGGGTCAACGCGAACACCGGGGAGCTGTTTTTT
TRBV7-3,TRBJ2-5,few,.,CASSPRTAGSQETQYF,TGTGCCAGCAGCCCGCGGACAGCGGGCTCCCAAGAGACCCAGTACTTC
TRBV15,TRBJ1-5,.,.,CATSREDGSNQPQHF,TGTGCCACCAGCAGAGAGGACGGCAGCAATCAGCCCCAGCATTTT
TRBV7-3,TRBJ2-3,.,TRBD2,CASSSQREPTDTQYF,TGTGCCAGCAGCTCCCAGCGGGAGCCAACAGATACGCAGTATTTT
TRBV20-1,TRBJ2-7,few,TRBD1,CSARDRKQGSNEQYF,TGCAGTGCTAGAGATCGGAAACAGGGGAGCAACGAGCAGTACTTC
TRBV7-2,TRBJ2-3,.,.,CASSLGADTQYF,TGTGCCAGCAGCTTAGGTGCAGATACGCAGTATTTT